These 14 T cell receptor beta chains share one sample of origin, sequenced in a study of technical replicates of blood from several donors (TCRdb year 2017). The library was made by the immunoSEQ multiplex PCR assay. Here the immuneACCESS table is served through TCRdb, limited to in-frame sequences with V and J called. Missing clones are a known gap in these copies; in checked studies unresolved V genes cover under half, and the rest lacks a known reason. For this sample there are approximately 8,000 clones; roughly nine tenths appear just once. The ten largest clones represent around an eighth of the sample. Sequenced input: PBMCs. The receptors here all came from a human donor in good health.

The rearrangement joins TRBV7-9 to TRBJ1-1; 7 bases map to TRBD1. CDR3 size: 15 residues. Germline CDR1 reads SEHNR; CDR2 reads FQNEAQ (reference sequence). V dropped 2 bases and J dropped 3; count of bases not matched to a gene: 6. The CDR3 here is CASSLTGAYDTEAFF. The CDR3 DNA reads TGTGCCAGCAGCTTAACAGGGGCGTATGACACTGAAGCTTTCTTT.

The chain is built from TRBV29-1 and TRBJ2-7, with no clear D. The length of the CDR3 is 12 residues. The germline gives CDR1 SQVTM, CDR2 ANQGSEA. Trimming pared 6 bases from V and 6 bases from J, leaving 15 bases between. The CDR3 DNA follows: TGCAGCGTGGCCCCCGGAGCGATCGAGCAGTACTTC. It is translated as CSVAPGAIEQYF.

The chain uses TRBV5-1 and TRBJ2-5, with 7 positions matching TRBD1. CDR3 length: 14 residues. CDR1 and CDR2 (germline): SGHRS, YFSETQ. With 2 bases clipped from V and 3 bases from J, the junction kept 4 bases outside the gene matches. CDR3 DNA sequence: TGCGCCAGCAGCTTAGGACAGGTGGAAGAGACCCAGTACTTC. As protein: CASSLGQVEETQYF.

This chain's CDR3 is CASSLMEGRPAFF. In DNA form, the CDR3 reads TGTGCCAGCAGCTTAATGGAGGGGCGTCCCGCTTTCTTT. This chain joins TRBV7-3 and TRBJ1-1; the D gene is possibly TRBD1 (5 bases). This CDR3 has 13 residues. The V and J ends lost 1 base and 11 bases respectively, with 14 bases between them. Germline CDR1 is SGHTA and CDR2 is FQGTGA.

This sequence joins TRBV6-1 and TRBJ2-5; a weak D match, TRBD2 (6 bases). This CDR3 has 13 amino acids. CDR1 and CDR2 (germline): MNHNS, SASEGT. The V and J ends lost 4 bases and 5 bases respectively, with 11 bases between them. CDR3 sequence reads: CASSGDAGETQYF. In DNA form, the CDR3 reads TGTGCCAGCAGTGGGGACGCGGGGGAGACCCAGTACTTC.

J is TRBJ2-7 and V is TRBV6-1, with D maybe TRBD1 (6 bases). V dropped 5 bases and J dropped 9 bases, with 17 bases sitting between them. Germline loops: CDR1 MNHNS, CDR2 SASEGT. The CDR3 runs to 13 residues. The chain's CDR3 is CASSIQGGALQYF. DNA of the CDR3: TGTGCCAGCAGTATCCAAGGGGGAGCTTTGCAGTACTTC.

The chain couples TRBV5-4 to TRBJ2-1, with 9 bases fitting TRBD2. There are 13 residues in the CDR3. Germline values: CDR1 SGHNT, CDR2 YYREEE (reference sequence). Germline trimming cut 2 bases from V and 6 bases from J; bases unmatched to any gene: 0. CDR3 in DNA: TGTGCCAGCAGCTTAGCGGGAGGCAATGAGCAGTTCTTC. It codes for CASSLAGGNEQFF.

The DNA for the CDR3 is TGTGCCAGCAGCCGAGGGGGTAGCGCACAAGAGACCCAGTACTTC. It specifies CASSRGGSAQETQYF. The chain combines TRBV11-3 with TRBJ2-5; TRBD1 might be the D (6 bases). Per germline, CDR1 SGHNT and CDR2 YENEEA. V gave up 5 bases and J gave up 2 bases, with 15 bases separating them. The CDR3 runs 15 residues.

The V call is TRBV29-1, the J call TRBJ1-2, with 7 nucleotides matching TRBD1. CDR1 is SQVTM and CDR2 is ANQGSEA in the germline V gene. The CDR3 loop spans 15 amino acids. V shed 3 bases and J 8 bases; nucleotides not matched to a gene: 15. This chain's CDR3 is CSVEVGQTGFEGYTF. CDR3 coding DNA: TGCAGCGTTGAGGTGGGACAGACTGGGTTTGAGGGCTACACCTTC.

The J gene is TRBJ2-7, the V gene TRBV30; 11 bases line up with TRBD2. V was pared by 4 bases and J by 4 bases, with 3 bases of the junction left unmatched. Germline loops: CDR1 GTSNPN, CDR2 SVGIG (reference sequence). The CDR3 is 13 residues long. CDR3 DNA sequence: TGTGCCTGGAAGCGGACTAGCGGGTACGAGCAGTACTTC. Its protein is CAWKRTSGYEQYF.

This chain connects TRBV30 to TRBJ1-2; a weak D match, TRBD1 (6 bases). Germline V gene sequence: CDR1 GTSNPN, CDR2 SVGIG (reference sequence). The CDR3 sequence is 12 residues long. Trimming shortened V by 2 bases and J by 7 bases, and 11 bases separated the two germline ends. CDR3 sequence reads: CAWSIGRGGYTF. The CDR3 DNA reads as TGTGCCTGGAGTATCGGCAGGGGTGGCTACACCTTC.

This chain links TRBV19 with TRBJ2-4; D is perhaps TRBD2 (5 bases). Trimming took off 3 bases at V and 0 bases at J, with 12 bases between the two ends. Germline V lookup: CDR1 LNHDA, CDR2 SQIVND (reference sequence). The CDR3 runs to 16 residues. The CDR3 DNA sequence: TGTGCCAGTAGTATCCCGACGGGGATAGCCAAAAACATTCAGTACTTC. Protein: CASSIPTGIAKNIQYF.

The rearrangement uses TRBV5-4 and TRBJ2-3; 9 bases agree with TRBD2. Germline V lookup: CDR1 SGHNT, CDR2 YYREEE (reference sequence). After removal of 4 bases from V and 3 bases from J, the junction contained 6 bases not matched to a gene. The CDR3 contains 15 residues. CDR3 in DNA: TGTGCCAGCAGCAACCCTAGCGGGAAAACAGATACGCAGTATTTT. Amino acid sequence: CASSNPSGKTDTQYF.

In DNA, the CDR3 is TGCGCCAGCAGCTTGGCGACAGGCTATGATGGCTACACCTTC. Its protein product is CASSLATGYDGYTF. V gene TRBV5-1 combines with J gene TRBJ1-2, with a weak D call TRBD1 (6 bases). The CDR3 contains 14 residues. CDR1 SGHRS and CDR2 YFSETQ come from the germline V gene. Trimming took off 0 bases at V and 6 bases at J, with 12 bases between the two ends.